This T cell receptor beta chain was profiled in a study of T cells in Graves' hyperthyroidism and ophthalmopathy (dated by TCRdb to between 2017 and 2020). Regarding the research as a whole: Peripheral blood samples were taken at initial diagnosis, before any treatment was given. TCR V-J signatures able to tell the groups apart were searched for in a discovery cohort of about a hundred patients, of whom more than 40 had Graves' ophthalmopathy and some 60 had stable Graves' hyperthyroidism. Prospective prediction of ophthalmopathy was tested in an independent validation cohort consisting of some 20 hyperthyroidism patients and around 17 patients who later progressed to ophthalmopathy. The roughly 100 discovery patients were divided at random into training and test sets in a 7:3 ratio. The study also compared thyroid tissue and blood T-cell repertoires from roughly six Graves' hyperthyroidism patients. After blood sampling, hyperthyroidism patients were treated with methimazole at a starting dose of 30 mg daily, and ophthalmopathy patients were treated with high-dose intravenous methylprednisolone. The paper describes TCR Vbeta CDR3 sequencing of around 140 peripheral blood samples, made up of fewer than 50 ophthalmopathy patients, over 70 hyperthyroidism patients and 17 progressor patients. Paper-wide results and their limitations: A 13 V-J signature model separated ophthalmopathy from stable hyperthyroidism, with 87.88% sensitivity and just under 84% specificity in cross-validation and 80%/75% in testing. Most expanded thyroid clonotypes (frequency above 0.001) were also detected in blood, suggesting blood repertoires may reflect thyroid immune responses. In validation, the model predicted progression to ophthalmopathy a median of roughly six months before onset, with approximately 68% sensitivity and roughly 77% specificity. Sample size was not statistically predetermined, and blinding of investigators to group allocation was not performed.

A patient counted as having stable Graves' hyperthyroidism if no progression to ophthalmopathy occurred over 18 months of follow-up. Hyperthyroidism patients were newly diagnosed, had a disease duration of under 2 months, and were aged 18 to 65 years. Patients with uncontrolled infections, other autoimmune diseases, pregnancy or lactation were excluded. Diagnoses were established on the basis of clinical symptoms, serum thyroxine and TRAb, thyroid ultrasound, and orbital computed tomography. Ficoll-Paque density gradient centrifugation was used to isolate PBMCs from around 10 ml of fresh peripheral blood. Total RNA was extracted with Trizol reagent, and quality was checked on an Agilent 2100 Bioanalyzer. A word on this clonotype: Its specific antigen is unknown. Because the CDR3's place on the DNA is in doubt, the DNA is left out and the CDR3 is given as listed by TCRdb.

The TCR beta CDR3 regions were amplified from RNA transcripts. The first round of RT-PCR for the TCR CDR3 was performed with the HTBI primer set and the Qiagen OneStep RT-PCR kit. A second multiplex PCR round built the libraries, followed by size selection and purification. Libraries were sequenced paired-end with 100 bp reads on an Illumina HiSeq2000. In the authors' own workflow: SOAPnuke was used to process the raw data, with reads discarded if the reads contained adapters or uncalled bases, had a mean Phred below 15, or lacked an exact constant-primer or identifier match. High-quality paired reads were merged using COPE v1.2.5, and each unique nucleotide sequence was defined as a clonotype. Clonotypes were aligned to IMGT TRBV, TRBD and TRBJ reference segments using MiTCR v1.1. Analysis was restricted to V-J combinations with a frequency above 0.0001, which covered roughly 99% of repertoires. The TCS score was defined as F50 (clonal expansion) divided by E x V (chaos), with BLOSUM62-based TCRdist calculated between CDR3 peptides within each V-J. Welch's t-statistics and random forest reduced approximately 520 V-J features to roughly 13, which were used in a naive Bayes classifier (R e1071). The raw public data were reprocessed by TCRdb itself: fastp quality trimming at Q25, MiXCR clonotype calling, in-frame beta chains only. Rows with one shared CDR3 protein collapse into an entry with the most common genes and DNA. The V and J calls reflect TCRdb's pipeline rather than the authors' work. Recorded for this sample are a few hundred thousand distinct CDR3 sequences; less than 20% of them occurred a single time. The ten largest clones add up to approximately 14% of the sample.

The CDR3, from cysteine to phenylalanine, totals 15 residues. The germline V gene specifies WSHSY as CDR1 and SAAADI as CDR2. This receptor was taken from a woman aged 18-30 years with Graves' hyperthyroidism. Sequenced material: blood. In this chain, TRBV10-2 is recombined with TRBJ2-1. The CDR3 here reads CASSKGLHFGDEQFF.